One sample yielded the 7 T cell receptor beta chains listed below, sequenced in a study of response to subunit inactivated influenza vaccine. TCRdb used MiXCR to reprocess the RT-PCR reads, holding one entry per CDR3 protein. The sample yields 280,000 or so distinct CDR3 sequences, about a fifth seen once. This specimen consisted of PBMCs from blood, obtained approximately 20 months after vaccination. These receptors all come from a man aged 45 to 70 who received an inactivated influenza vaccine.

The genes are TRBV5-1 and TRBJ2-5; no firm D call. This CDR3 is built from 16 residues. Trimming cost V 0 bases and J 3 bases, with 15 bases left between them. Germline CDR1 is SGHRS and CDR2 is YFSETQ. CDR3 residues: CASSLEVISPEETQYF. CDR3 in DNA: TGCGCCAGCAGCTTGGAGGTTATCTCCCCTGAAGAGACCCAGTACTTC.

The chain is built from TRBV20-1 and TRBJ1-6, with TRBD1 matching over 7 bases. Germline assignment: CDR1 DFQATT and CDR2 SNEGSKA (reference sequence). The J segment lost 7 bases and the V segment lost 0 bases, leaving 6 bases of the junction unmatched. This CDR3 contains 15 residues. CDR3 in amino acids: CSARESTGRNSPLHF. CDR3 nucleotide sequence: TGCAGTGCTAGAGAATCGACAGGGCGCAATTCACCCCTCCACTTT.

In this sample, this clonotype turned up a few times. V is TRBV9 and J is TRBJ1-4; D is perhaps TRBD1 (6 bases). This CDR3 contains 13 residues. Trimming removed 7 bases at V and 8 bases at J, with 15 bases between. Germline V gene data show CDR1 as SGDLS and CDR2 as YYNGEE. The CDR3 nucleotides read TGTGCCAGCGGGCGGGGGGGACAAGAAAAACTGTTTTTT. As protein: CASGRGGQEKLFF.

V gene TRBV2 combines with J gene TRBJ1-5; possibly TRBD1 for D (6 bases). V gave up 9 bases and J gave up 5 bases, with 14 bases separating them. Germline lookup yields CDR1 SNHLY and CDR2 FYNNEI. This CDR3 spans 13 amino acids. In nucleotides, the CDR3 is TGTGCCAGTAATACAGGGAAATATCAGCCCCAGCATTTT. Protein product: CASNTGKYQPQHF.

The chain links TRBV20-1 to TRBJ2-5; 11 bases agree with TRBD2. V shed 0 bases and J 5 bases; nucleotides not matched to a gene: 5. CDR3 size: 15 residues. Germline V gene data show CDR1 as DFQATT and CDR2 as SNEGSKA (reference sequence). For the CDR3, the DNA is TGCAGTGCTAGAGATAGCGGGAGGGCCGAGGAGACCCAGTACTTC. Its translation: CSARDSGRAEETQYF.

This clonotype has a handful of counts. The genes are TRBV19 and TRBJ2-7, with TRBD2 matching over 7 bases. The CDR3 runs 14 residues. With 7 bases clipped from V and 1 base from J, the junction kept 7 bases outside the gene matches. The germline gives CDR1 LNHDA, CDR2 SQIVND (reference sequence). CDR3 sequence: CASKLGTTSYEQYF. CDR3 nucleotides: TGTGCCAGTAAGTTGGGGACTACTTCCTACGAGCAGTACTTC. Variable domain in full (rest from reference TRBV19 and TRBJ2-7): DGGITQSPKYLFRKEGQNVTLSCEQNLNHDAMYWYRQDPGQGLRLIYYSQIVNDFQKGDIAEGYSVSREKKESFPLTVTSAQKNPTAFYLCASKLGTTSYEQYFGPGTRLTVT.

The table lists this clonotype with a few counts. V and J are TRBV7-9 and TRBJ1-1, with D tentatively TRBD1 (5 bases). CDR1 is SEHNR and CDR2 is FQNEAQ in the germline V gene (reference sequence). The V gene lost 1 base and the J gene lost 11 bases, with 11 bases spanning the gap. This CDR3 has 12 residues. The CDR3 sequence is CASSLGGGRAFF. The DNA for the CDR3 is TGTGCCAGCAGCTTAGGCGGGGGGAGGGCTTTCTTT.